Below, one T cell receptor beta chain is given with its context. The germline gives CDR1 SQVTM, CDR2 ANQGSEA. There are 13 residues in the CDR3. The ends were cut back, 7 bases at V and 0 bases at J, with 12 bases in the middle. This sample stems from a study of OX40 agonist ivuxolimab in advanced cancers. Data came from immunoSEQ multiplex PCR; TCRdb stores just in-frame clones and leaves some out. This table holds tens of thousands of clones, under 95% found once. The chain is built from TRBV29-1 and TRBJ1-1; no reliable D call. The sequences come from CD4+ or CD8+ T cells sorted from blood, collected in a trial of the OX40 agonist ivuxolimab. The TCR sequence derives from an adult with an advanced solid tumor such as melanoma, head and neck, liver or kidney cancer. The CDR3 bases are TGCAGCGCCGGATTAGGGTTGAACACTGAAGCTTTCTTT. Protein sequence: CSAGLGLNTEAFF.